One sample yielded the 29 T cell receptor beta chains listed below, sequenced in a study of PD-L1 blockade in urothelial cancer. Time point noted: pretreatment peripheral blood. Clones were sequenced by immunoSEQ multiplex PCR, and TCRdb holds only the in-frame ones, with some missing. Of about 72,000 clones in the sample, under 90% were seen once. Source: PBMCs, taken around atezolizumab (anti-PD-L1) treatment. All receptors come from a man between 65 and 85 years old with urothelial cancer.

Comments on this clone: The germline gene is not matched at one end of the junction; a read error may be the cause. The V call is TRBV6-5, the J call TRBJ1-4, with TRBD1 matching 8 bases. The CDR3 consists of 13 residues. Per the germline V gene, CDR1 is MNHEY and CDR2 is SVGAGI. The DNA of the CDR3 is TGTGCCGGCAGGACAGGGCCTAATGAAAAACTGTTTTTT. Its translation: CAGRTGPNEKLFF.

This chain joins TRBV6-6 and TRBJ2-3; no reliable D call. This CDR3 has 13 amino acids. The V end was cut by 8 bases, the J end by 1 base, with 10 bases between. The germline V gene encodes CDR1 MNHNY and CDR2 SVGAGI (reference sequence). Here the CDR3 DNA reads TGTGCCAGCCGGTACCCGGGCACAGATACGCAGTATTTT. This encodes CASRYPGTDTQYF.

This chain uses TRBV7-3 with TRBJ2-7, with D perhaps matching TRBD2 (6 bases). The germline gives CDR1 SGHTA, CDR2 FQGTGA. The V gene lost 5 bases and the J gene lost 4 bases, with 12 bases spanning the gap. The CDR3 contains 13 residues. The CDR3 protein is CASSPGLLYEQYF. Written as DNA, the CDR3 is TGTGCCAGCAGCCCAGGACTATTGTACGAGCAGTACTTC. Full variable domain (missing parts from reference TRBV7-3 and TRBJ2-7): GAGVSQTPSNKVTEKGKYVELRCDPISGHTALYWYRQSLGQGPEFLIYFQGTGAADDSGLPNDRFFAVRPEGSVSTLKIQRTERGDSAVYLCASSPGLLYEQYFGPGTRLTVT.

The rearrangement joins TRBV30 to TRBJ2-7, with TRBD1 matching over 8 bases. Trimming removed 5 bases from V and 2 bases from J; junction bases left unmatched: 2. Germline loops: CDR1 GTSNPN, CDR2 SVGIG (reference sequence). This CDR3 region has 12 residues. The CDR3 reads CAWGRGPYEQYF. CDR3 nucleotide sequence: TGTGCCTGGGGCAGGGGGCCCTACGAGCAGTACTTC.

This chain links TRBV9 with TRBJ2-7; 7 bases fit TRBD1. V trimming: 4 bases; J trimming: 2 bases; junction bases outside the gene matches: 6. Germline CDR1 SGDLS, CDR2 YYNGEE. This CDR3 spans 14 amino acids. CDR3 sequence reads: CASSLRQGPYEQYF. Here the CDR3 DNA reads TGTGCCAGCAGCCTGCGACAGGGACCCTACGAGCAGTACTTC.

This chain links TRBV5-1 with TRBJ2-7, with a weak D call TRBD1 (7 bases). Trimming stripped 2 bases from V and 0 bases from J, with 24 bases between. This CDR3 region has 19 residues. Germline CDR1 and CDR2: SGHRS and YFSETQ. The CDR3 here is CASSFVTGGGGGSSYEQYF. The CDR3 DNA reads as TGCGCCAGCAGCTTTGTTACCGGGGGAGGAGGGGGCAGCTCCTACGAGCAGTACTTC.

The gene calls are TRBV7-8 and TRBJ1-4; 8 bases match TRBD1. The V and J ends lost 1 base and 2 bases, in that order; junction bases with no gene match: 9. Looked up from germline, CDR1 is SGHVS and CDR2 is FQNEAQ. This CDR3 spans 18 amino acids. The CDR3 DNA is TGTGCCAGCAGCTTAGGGCCCCAGGGGGCTATGACTAATGAAAAACTGTTTTTT. Protein product: CASSLGPQGAMTNEKLFF.

The chain carries TRBV5-1 and TRBJ1-1; D gene unclear. Germline lookup yields CDR1 SGHRS and CDR2 YFSETQ. CDR3 length: 14 amino acids. V lost 0 bases to trimming and J lost 9 bases, with 15 bases between them. CDR3 residues: CASSLDGGGNQAFF. The CDR3 DNA reads as TGCGCCAGCAGCTTGGATGGTGGAGGGAACCAAGCTTTCTTT.

The sample holds a few counts of this clone. The chain recombines TRBV7-2 with TRBJ2-3; D not resolved. Trimming cost V 1 base and J 4 bases, with 9 bases left between them. CDR1 and CDR2 (germline): SGHTA, FQGNSA. This CDR3 is built from 14 residues. In nucleotides, the CDR3 is TGTGCCAGCAGCTTAGGAGGCGTCTCAGATACGCAGTATTTT. This encodes CASSLGGVSDTQYF. Supplemented by reference TRBV7-2 and TRBJ2-3, the full variable domain reads GAGVSQSPSNKVTEKGKDVELRCDPISGHTALYWYRQSLGQGLEFLIYFQGNSAPDKSGLPSDRFSAERTGGSVSTLTIQRTQQEDSAVYLCASSLGGVSDTQYFGPGTRLTVL.

The chain joins TRBV9 to TRBJ2-1, with 9 bases that match TRBD2. Germline CDR1 reads SGDLS; CDR2 reads YYNGEE. This CDR3 comprises 16 residues. Trimming cost V 4 bases and J 2 bases; bases outside gene matches: 7. This chain's CDR3 is CASSFPTSGPYNEQFF. CDR3 nucleotide sequence: TGTGCCAGCAGCTTCCCGACTAGCGGACCCTACAATGAGCAGTTCTTC. Combining the CDR3 with reference TRBV9 and TRBJ2-1 gives the whole variable domain DSGVTQTPKHLITATGQRVTLRCSPRSGDLSVYWYQQSLDQGLQFLIQYYNGEERAKGNILERFSAQQFPDLHSELNLSSLELGDSALYFCASSFPTSGPYNEQFFGPGTRLTVL.

The table lists this clone with a count of one. This chain connects TRBV28 to TRBJ1-4; 8 bases map to TRBD1. V shed 5 bases, J shed 5 bases, and the junction held 4 bases outside the gene matches. Germline values: CDR1 MDHEN, CDR2 SYDVKM. This CDR3 has 14 residues. The CDR3 nucleotides read TGTGCCAGCAGTGCCGGGACAGGCAATGAAAAACTGTTTTTT. Residues: CASSAGTGNEKLFF.

The chain recombines TRBV10-3 with TRBJ2-3; D may be TRBD2 (7 bases). Trimming removed 2 bases from V and 10 bases from J, with 10 bases in between. Germline lookup yields CDR1 ENHRY and CDR2 SYGVKD. The CDR3 length is 12 residues. The CDR3 region is CAISEAGGPQYF. The CDR3, as DNA: TGTGCCATCAGTGAGGCCGGGGGGCCGCAGTATTTT.

The chain joins TRBV9 to TRBJ2-1, with TRBD1 identical over 7 bases. The CDR3 spans 15 residues. The ends lost 2 bases at V and 8 bases at J; junction bases unmatched: 10. From germline, CDR1 is SGDLS and CDR2 YYNGEE. The CDR3 DNA reads TGTGCCAGCAGCGTCGGCATAGGGGGCTTAGATGAGCAGTTCTTC. It codes for CASSVGIGGLDEQFF.

The chain couples TRBV28 to TRBJ1-1; TRBD1 matches 8 bases. The CDR3 has 12 residues. Germline trimming cut 2 bases from V and 8 bases from J; bases unmatched to any gene: 1. From germline, CDR1 is MDHEN and CDR2 SYDVKM. CDR3 nucleotide sequence: TGTGCCAGCAGTTTAGACAGGGGAGAAGCTTTCTTT. It specifies CASSLDRGEAFF.

The rearrangement joins TRBV13 to TRBJ2-1, with D perhaps matching TRBD2 (7 bases). The CDR3 extends over 15 amino acids. Trimming pared 6 bases from V and 6 bases from J, leaving 18 bases between. CDR1 is PRHDT and CDR2 is FYEKMQ in the germline V gene (reference sequence). The CDR3 region is CASRRGAGEGNEQFF. CDR3 bases: TGTGCCAGCAGACGGGGGGCGGGAGAGGGCAATGAGCAGTTCTTC.

Written as DNA, the CDR3 is TGTGCCATCAGAACGGGACTAGCGGGAAGCTACAATGAGCAGTTCTTC. Translating it yields CAIRTGLAGSYNEQFF. The chain recombines TRBV10-3 with TRBJ2-1, with TRBD2 identical over 13 bases. The length of the CDR3 is 16 residues. Trimming removed 6 bases from V and 3 bases from J; junction bases left unmatched: 5. The V gene's germline CDR1 is ENHRY and CDR2 SYGVKD.

The chain couples TRBV14 to TRBJ2-2; D may be TRBD1 (5 bases). V was shortened by 4 bases and J by 8 bases, with 14 bases between the two germline ends. The CDR3 contains 14 residues. Per germline, CDR1 SGHDN and CDR2 FVKESK. CDR3 DNA: TGTGCCAGCAGCCTTCTTGGGGCGCGGGGGGAGCTGTTTTTT. Translated: CASSLLGARGELFF.

This chain joins TRBV28 and TRBJ2-7; 9 positions match TRBD2. The V segment lost 6 bases and the J segment 4 bases; nucleotides outside the gene matches: 7. There are 14 residues in the CDR3. Looked up from germline, CDR1 is MDHEN and CDR2 is SYDVKM. CDR3 nucleotide sequence: TGTGCCAGCAGGACCGGGACTAGCCGTTACGAGCAGTACTTC. It is translated as CASRTGTSRYEQYF.

The V gene is TRBV7-9, the J gene TRBJ1-3, with TRBD1 as a possible D gene (6 bases). V lost 5 bases, J lost 0 bases, and 14 bases lay in between. There are 16 residues in the CDR3. Germline V CDR1 and CDR2: SEHNR, FQNEAQ (reference sequence). The CDR3 DNA reads TGTGCCAGCAGCCCCCGAGGACAGAGCTCTGGAAACACCATATATTTT. It codes for CASSPRGQSSGNTIYF.

The table lists this clone with a count of one. This chain links TRBV6-6 with TRBJ2-7, with no clear D. Trimming stripped 2 bases from V and 0 bases from J, with 5 bases between. Germline CDR1 and CDR2: MNHNY and SVGAGI (reference sequence). This CDR3 contains 13 residues. This CDR3 reads CASSYGHSYEQYF. As DNA, the CDR3 is TGTGCCAGCAGTTACGGCCACTCCTACGAGCAGTACTTC.

This sequence joins TRBV28 and TRBJ2-7; D is possibly TRBD2 (6 bases). Trimming cost V 6 bases and J 10 bases, with 19 bases left between them. Germline CDR1 and CDR2: MDHEN and SYDVKM. CDR3 length: 13 amino acids. The CDR3 bases are TGTGCCAGCAGCGGGAGCTCCCCCTTGGGACAGTACTTC. It translates to CASSGSSPLGQYF.

The genes are TRBV11-2 and TRBJ1-1; D gene ambiguous. Trimming stripped 1 base from V and 3 bases from J, with 9 bases between. CDR1 is SGHAT and CDR2 is FQNNGV in the germline V gene. The CDR3 spans 14 residues. In nucleotides, the CDR3 is TGTGCCAGCAGCTTAGCCGGGTCGGACACTGAAGCTTTCTTT. Protein: CASSLAGSDTEAFF. Complete variable domain (other parts from reference TRBV11-2 and TRBJ1-1): EAGVAQSPRYKIIEKRQSVAFWCNPISGHATLYWYQQILGQGPKLLIQFQNNGVVDDSQLPKDRFSAERLKGVDSTLKIQPAKLEDSAVYLCASSLAGSDTEAFFGQGTRLTVV.

V and J are TRBV10-1 and TRBJ2-2; D is ambiguous. This CDR3 is 13 amino acids long. The germline gives CDR1 WNHNN, CDR2 SYGVQD (reference sequence). Trimming stripped 1 base from V and 4 bases from J, with 4 bases between. DNA of the CDR3: TGCGCCAGCAGTGAGTTGAGCACCGGGGAGCTGTTTTTT. It codes for CASSELSTGELFF.

The V call is TRBV28, the J call TRBJ1-2, with D possibly TRBD1 on 6 matching bases. V was shortened by 4 bases and J by 5 bases, with 20 bases between the two germline ends. CDR1 and CDR2 (germline): MDHEN, SYDVKM. The CDR3 spans 16 residues. CDR3 sequence (DNA): TGTGCCAGCAGTTCACAATCAGGGGACGGGAAATATGGCTACACCTTC. Encoded protein: CASSSQSGDGKYGYTF.

The V and J genes are TRBV10-3 and TRBJ1-4; 9 positions match TRBD1. V dropped 2 bases and J dropped 4; count of bases not matched to a gene: 2. Germline V gene sequence: CDR1 ENHRY, CDR2 SYGVKD. CDR3 length: 15 amino acids. As DNA, the CDR3 is TGTGCCATCAGTGAGGGGACAGGGAATAATGAAAAACTGTTTTTT. This translates into CAISEGTGNNEKLFF.

The J gene is TRBJ1-3, the V gene TRBV5-1; D may be TRBD1 (5 bases). Between the trimmed V and J ends, which lost 0 bases and 1 base, there was a span of 11 bases. Germline loops: CDR1 SGHRS, CDR2 YFSETQ. The CDR3 has 16 residues. CDR3 sequence (DNA): TGCGCCAGCAGCTTGGTACTGGGGGGATCTGGAAACACCATATATTTT. This codes for CASSLVLGGSGNTIYF.

The V gene is TRBV5-3, the J gene TRBJ2-2; TRBD2 aligns across 7 bases. TRBV5-3 carries the ORF label, with uncertain function. V lost 3 bases and J lost 5; bases outside the gene matches: 13. CDR3 length: 17 amino acids. As DNA, the CDR3 is TGTGCCAGAAGCTGGAGACTAGCTAGTCGAGGGACCGGGGAGCTGTTTTTT. The encoded protein is CARSWRLASRGTGELFF.

The V gene is TRBV6-1, the J gene TRBJ1-5; 7 nucleotides agree with TRBD1. J lost 6 bases, V lost 1 base, and 3 bases had no gene match. Germline V gene lookup returns CDR1 MNHNS and CDR2 SASEGT. The CDR3 runs 14 residues. CDR3 DNA: TGTGCCAGCAGTGAAGTAGGGGGCCGTCAGCCCCAGCATTTT. Its protein is CASSEVGGRQPQHF.

V is TRBV30 and J is TRBJ1-1; 7 bases are shared with TRBD1. Germline CDR1 is GTSNPN and CDR2 is SVGIG (reference sequence). V shed 3 bases, J shed 1 base, and the junction held 5 bases outside the gene matches. There are 14 residues in the CDR3. CDR3 sequence: CAWRGGMENTEAFF. The DNA of the CDR3 is TGTGCCTGGAGAGGGGGCATGGAGAACACTGAAGCTTTCTTT.